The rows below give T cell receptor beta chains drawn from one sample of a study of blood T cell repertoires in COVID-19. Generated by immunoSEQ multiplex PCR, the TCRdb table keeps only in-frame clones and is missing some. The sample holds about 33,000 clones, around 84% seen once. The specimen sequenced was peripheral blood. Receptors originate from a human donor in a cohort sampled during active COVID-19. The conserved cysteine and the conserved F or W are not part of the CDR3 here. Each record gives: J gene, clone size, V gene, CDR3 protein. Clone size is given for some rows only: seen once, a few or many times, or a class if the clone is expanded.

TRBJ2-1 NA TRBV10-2 ASSVAVFEQF
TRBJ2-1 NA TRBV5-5 ASSLASSTSGRKEQF
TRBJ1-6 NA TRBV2 ASTLPLSNSPLH
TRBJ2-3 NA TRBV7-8 ASSLVLTRGDTQY
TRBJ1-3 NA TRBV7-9 ASSSALPGSSGNTIY
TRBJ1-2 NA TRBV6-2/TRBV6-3 ASSYGPAQEGYT
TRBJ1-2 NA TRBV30 AWQDRVAYGYT
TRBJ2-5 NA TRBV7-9 ASSLLPQETQY
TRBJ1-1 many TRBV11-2 ASRFPHGGAEAF
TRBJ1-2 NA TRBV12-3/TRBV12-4 ASTPVPNYGYT
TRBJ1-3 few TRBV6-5 ASVSSGNTIY
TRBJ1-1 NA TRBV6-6 ASIIPGTGDTEAF
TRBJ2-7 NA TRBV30 AWSVRAGGTYEQY
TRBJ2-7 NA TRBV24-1 ATQGRQVDEQY
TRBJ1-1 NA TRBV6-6 ASSPKGQENTEAF
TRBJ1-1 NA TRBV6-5 ASSWGGAMNTEAF
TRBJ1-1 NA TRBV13 ASRFPTQGPSAF
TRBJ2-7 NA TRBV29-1 SVVKGQSYEQY
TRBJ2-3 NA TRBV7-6 ASTPGGSGGVDTQY
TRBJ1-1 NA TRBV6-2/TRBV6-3 ASSWAITEAF
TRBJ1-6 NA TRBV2 ASIQEAGGAGSPLH
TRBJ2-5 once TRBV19 ASSSGLAGGFPSGETQY
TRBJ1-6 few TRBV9 ASSVDGALGRTPLH
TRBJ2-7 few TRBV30 AWSVLDRLYEQY
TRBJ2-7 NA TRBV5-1 ASSLVRGSYEQY
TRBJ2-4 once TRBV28 ASSEWTDKNIQY